One and the same sample provided the 4 T cell receptor beta chains below, sequenced in a study of neoadjuvant anti-PD-1 for oral cavity cancer. Sequencing used immunoSEQ multiplex PCR; TCRdb keeps in-frame clones, though not all of them. The sample has 9,500 to 11,000 clones, 52% seen once. The material sequenced was tumor tissue, taken before nivolumab (anti-PD-1) treatment. The receptors here all came from a person between 40 and 79 years old with oral cavity squamous cell carcinoma.

Judged by abundance, this clone is medium-sized. V is TRBV6-5 and J is TRBJ2-7, with D possibly being TRBD1 or TRBD2 (6 bases each). This CDR3 region has 13 residues. The germline CDR1 and CDR2 sequences are MNHEY and SVGAGI. The V and J ends lost 6 bases and 7 bases respectively, with 16 bases between them. The CDR3 loop is CASSPLGGSEQYF. The CDR3 DNA is TGTGCCAGCAGCCCGCTGGGGGGCTCTGAGCAGTACTTC.

The rearrangement uses TRBV19 and TRBJ2-2; D is unresolved. Germline loops: CDR1 LNHDA, CDR2 SQIVND (reference sequence). Trimming removed 3 bases from V and 6 bases from J, with 5 bases in between. The CDR3 sequence is 12 residues long. CDR3 bases: TGTGCCAGTAGTATTTATCCCGGGGAGCTGTTTTTT. Amino acids: CASSIYPGELFF.

This chain links TRBV7-2 with TRBJ1-1; no reliable D call. The germline V gene has CDR1 SGHTA and CDR2 FQGNSA. The V gene lost 5 bases and the J gene lost 0 bases, with 16 bases spanning the gap. The CDR3 has 16 residues. In DNA form, the CDR3 reads TGTGCCAGCAGCCAAGGCCAATTGTTAGTGAACACTGAAGCTTTCTTT. It specifies CASSQGQLLVNTEAFF.

This clone was detected only once. This rearrangement joins TRBV7-4 to TRBJ2-7; the D gene is possibly TRBD1 (5 bases). V lost 0 bases and J 5 bases, leaving 11 bases between the germline ends. The germline V gene has CDR1 SGHVT and CDR2 SQSDAQ. The length of the CDR3 is 14 residues. CDR3 region: CASSLAAGNHEQYF. The CDR3 DNA reads TGTGCCAGCAGCTTAGCGGCAGGGAACCACGAGCAGTACTTC.